Listed here are 8 T cell receptor beta chains from one sample, sequenced in a study of blood T cell repertoires in COVID-19. This table comes from immunoSEQ multiplex PCR, and its TCRdb copy is limited to in-frame clones, with some not included. The data hold a few hundred thousand clones, with approximately 80% observed a single time. The source material was peripheral blood. These receptors were collected from a woman older than 75 with active or convalescent COVID-19.

The chain links TRBV9 to TRBJ2-1; D is possibly TRBD1 (6 bases). Germline lookup yields CDR1 SGDLS and CDR2 YYNGEE. The CDR3 totals 15 residues. The V gene lost 4 bases and the J gene lost 4 bases, with 15 bases spanning the gap. CDR3 loop: CASSPTGNLYNEQFF. The CDR3, as DNA: TGTGCCAGCAGCCCAACAGGGAACCTTTACAATGAGCAGTTCTTC.

This clone was recorded a few times. The J gene is TRBJ1-4, the V gene TRBV6-5; no clear D. V was shortened by 2 bases and J by 8 bases, with 18 bases between the two germline ends. The length of the CDR3 is 16 residues. Germline lookup yields CDR1 MNHEY and CDR2 SVGAGI. The CDR3 bases are TGTGCCAGCAGTTACCGAGGTCGTGGATTTACAGAAAAACTGTTTTTT. It is translated as CASSYRGRGFTEKLFF.

This clone appeared a few times. The chain combines TRBV28 with TRBJ1-2; 7 nucleotides agree with TRBD1. After removal of 5 bases from V and 6 bases from J, the junction contained 9 bases not matched to a gene. Germline V gene sequence: CDR1 MDHEN, CDR2 SYDVKM. The CDR3 spans 14 residues. In nucleotides, the CDR3 is TGTGCCAGCAGTACAGGGGTGGGTGGGGATGGCTACACCTTC. It translates to CASSTGVGGDGYTF.

The V and J genes are TRBV19 and TRBJ2-5, with 11 bases fitting TRBD1. Germline CDR1 and CDR2: LNHDA and SQIVND (reference sequence). V shed 5 bases, J shed 1 base, and the junction held 9 bases outside the gene matches. The length of the CDR3 is 17 residues. The CDR3 here is CASSSPPGTGGQETQYF. For the CDR3, the DNA is TGTGCCAGTAGTTCCCCTCCAGGGACAGGGGGCCAAGAGACCCAGTACTTC.

As DNA, the CDR3 is TGTGCCAGTAGTATTCTAGCGGGAAGAACCTACGAGCAGTACTTC. Encoded protein: CASSILAGRTYEQYF. J is TRBJ2-7 and V is TRBV19; TRBD2 matches 9 bases. This CDR3 has 15 residues. The junction had 5 bases not matched to a gene; V was cut back by 3 bases and J by 2 bases. Per the germline V gene, CDR1 is LNHDA and CDR2 is SQIVND (reference sequence).

Comment on this clone: One end of the junction does not line up with germline, which may come from a read error. The chain combines TRBV7-2 with TRBJ2-7; 9 bases agree with TRBD1. Germline V gene sequence: CDR1 SGHTA, CDR2 FQGNSA. The CDR3 is made up of 13 amino acids. The CDR3, as DNA: TGTGCCAGCAGCTTAGGTCGGGGGACAGGGAGGAGGTTC. This encodes CASSLGRGTGRRF.

The J gene is TRBJ2-2, the V gene TRBV7-3; the match to TRBD2 covers 8 bases. Per germline, CDR1 SGHTA and CDR2 FQGTGA. The CDR3 totals 16 residues. The trim removed 4 bases at V and 1 base at J, leaving 5 bases unmatched. For the CDR3, the DNA is TGTGCCAGCAGCTCCCCCAGCGGGGGGAACACCGGGGAGCTGTTTTTT. Protein product: CASSSPSGGNTGELFF.

The gene calls are TRBV15 and TRBJ2-3; maybe TRBD2 (5 bases). V was cut by 2 bases and J by 3 bases, with 12 bases left in between. The germline CDR1 and CDR2 sequences are LNHNV and YYDKDF (reference sequence). The CDR3 runs 15 residues. The CDR3 here is CATSRPGTVTDTQYF. The CDR3 coding sequence is TGTGCCACCAGCAGACCGGGAACAGTGACAGATACGCAGTATTTT.